This entry lists 13 T cell receptor beta chains sequenced from one sample in a study of cytotoxic CD8 clonotypes in ibrutinib-treated CLL. The protocol was immunoSEQ multiplex PCR, while the TCRdb copy is restricted to in-frame clones and leaves out a portion. The sample gives roughly 160,000 clones, under 90% of which show up once; 3.5% to 5.5% is in the top ten. Sequenced here: PBMCs, sampled after 24 months of ibrutinib treatment. The source is a human donor with chronic lymphocytic leukemia.

The genes are TRBV5-1 and TRBJ1-2; possible D gene TRBD1, 5 bases. Trimming cost V 0 bases and J 8 bases, with 11 bases left between them. CDR3 size: 13 residues. Looked up from germline, CDR1 is SGHRS and CDR2 is YFSETQ. CDR3 DNA: TGCGCCAGCAGCTTGGTCCCAGGGAACGGCTACACCTTC. It yields the protein CASSLVPGNGYTF.

V is TRBV5-1 and J is TRBJ2-1, with a weak D call TRBD1 (7 bases). V was clipped by 2 bases and J by 4 bases, with 22 bases between them. The CDR3 consists of 18 residues. Germline V lookup: CDR1 SGHRS, CDR2 YFSETQ. The DNA of the CDR3 is TGCGCCAGCAGCTTAAGGACCCGACAGGGACGGGGGTACAATGAGCAGTTCTTC. This codes for CASSLRTRQGRGYNEQFF.

The gene calls are TRBV7-3 and TRBJ1-1, with no clear D. V gave up 4 bases and J gave up 11 bases, with 20 bases separating them. This CDR3 region has 14 residues. Germline lookup yields CDR1 SGHTA and CDR2 FQGTGA. DNA of the CDR3: TGTGCCAGCAGCTCACCTGCCCCCGAGAAATTGGCTTTCTTT. Protein sequence: CASSSPAPEKLAFF.

Note on this clone: Other DNA sequences in the sample encode the same CDR3. The rearrangement joins TRBV9 to TRBJ1-1; no clear D gene. Germline V gene data show CDR1 as SGDLS and CDR2 as YYNGEE. This CDR3 is 12 amino acids long. The V end lost 3 bases, the J end lost 1 base, and 4 bases lay between the germline ends. The DNA for the CDR3 is TGTGCCAGCAGCGGAGGGAACACTGAAGCTTTCTTT. Residues: CASSGGNTEAFF.

The chain recombines TRBV7-3 with TRBJ2-1; D ambiguous. The ends were cut back, 5 bases at V and 3 bases at J, with 11 bases in the middle. This CDR3 spans 14 amino acids. Per germline, CDR1 SGHTA and CDR2 FQGTGA. CDR3 residues: CASSASDGYNEQFF. CDR3 coding DNA: TGTGCCAGCAGCGCTTCCGACGGCTACAATGAGCAGTTCTTC.

The J gene is TRBJ2-3, the V gene TRBV27; D call uncertain. V was cut by 0 bases and J by 1 base, with 11 bases left in between. CDR1 and CDR2 (germline): MNHEY, SMNVEV (reference sequence). The CDR3 extends over 16 amino acids. CDR3 sequence: CASSLSNLARTDTQYF. The CDR3 coding sequence is TGTGCCAGCAGTTTATCCAACCTCGCCCGCACAGATACGCAGTATTTT.

This chain joins TRBV30 and TRBJ1-4; 8 bases align to TRBD1. The CDR3 has 15 residues. V was clipped by 2 bases and J by 2 bases; unmatched bases: 4. CDR1 GTSNPN and CDR2 SVGIG come from the germline V gene (reference sequence). DNA of the CDR3: TGTGCCTGGAGTCAGGGGGCTGGGACTAATGAAAAACTGTTTTTT. It specifies CAWSQGAGTNEKLFF.

A single count supports this clone. The chain links TRBV7-2 to TRBJ2-1; 8 bases are a match to TRBD2. The J segment lost 6 bases and the V segment lost 2 bases, leaving 12 bases of the junction unmatched. The CDR3 has 17 amino acids. The germline gives CDR1 SGHTA, CDR2 FQGNSA. This CDR3 is CASSLIGGRLLANEQFF. In DNA form, the CDR3 reads TGTGCCAGCAGCTTAATAGGCGGGAGGCTTCTGGCCAATGAGCAGTTCTTC.

In its sample, this clone was seen once. At the DNA level, this CDR3 is encoded by other sequences in the same sample as well. The rearrangement joins TRBV19 to TRBJ2-1, with 13 bases that match TRBD2. The junction had 4 bases not matched to a gene; V was cut back by 8 bases and J by 0 bases. Germline V CDR1 and CDR2: LNHDA, SQIVND (reference sequence). This CDR3 comprises 16 residues. This chain's CDR3 is CASSRTSGSSYNEQFF. The CDR3 nucleotides read TGTGCCAGTTCTAGGACTAGCGGGAGCTCCTACAATGAGCAGTTCTTC.

This clone occurred once. J is TRBJ1-1 and V is TRBV7-3; TRBD1 matches 10 bases. The CDR3 totals 16 residues. V shed 6 bases and J 5 bases; nucleotides not matched to a gene: 12. Germline CDR1 is SGHTA and CDR2 is FQGTGA. CDR3 in amino acids: CASRPRGRDRGTEAFF. In DNA form, the CDR3 reads TGTGCCAGCAGGCCCCGAGGGAGGGACAGGGGAACTGAAGCTTTCTTT.

The chain employs TRBV13 and TRBJ1-2; D possibly corresponds to TRBD1 (6 bases). V was shortened by 5 bases and J by 4 bases, with 14 bases between the two germline ends. This CDR3 comprises 14 residues. Germline CDR1 and CDR2: PRHDT and FYEKMQ (reference sequence). The CDR3 region is CASSVQGPFYGYTF. The CDR3 nucleotides are TGTGCCAGCAGCGTCCAGGGGCCATTCTATGGCTACACCTTC.

The chain has TRBV6-6 and TRBJ1-1; D call uncertain. Germline-derived CDR1 and CDR2 are MNHNY and SVGAGI (reference sequence). V lost 5 bases, J lost 0 bases, and 10 bases lay in between. There are 14 residues in the CDR3. The CDR3 is CASSVGEMNTEAFF. In nucleotides, the CDR3 is TGTGCCAGCAGTGTGGGAGAAATGAACACTGAAGCTTTCTTT.

CDR3 loop: CAWSVLGEETQYF. CDR3 sequence (DNA): TGTGCCTGGAGTGTACTAGGGGAAGAGACCCAGTACTTC. The chain employs TRBV30 and TRBJ2-5; D may be TRBD1 or TRBD2 (5 bases each). Trimming shortened V by 0 bases and J by 3 bases, and 8 bases separated the two germline ends. This CDR3 contains 13 residues. Germline V CDR1 and CDR2: GTSNPN, SVGIG (reference sequence).